This entry is about one TCR beta chain. This clone was observed a handful of times. Its binding antigen is unknown. The input lacks base qualities; no much larger clone sits a single base away. The entry originates in a study of blood T cell repertoires in COVID-19 (dated by TCRdb to about 2020). General notes on the study: Collaborator samples came from the United States, Italy and Spain and covered acute and convalescent phases of COVID-19. The prospective study material was composed of cDNA or gDNA derived from T cells, B-cell-depleted T cells, or PBMCs. Subjects who had been exposed to COVID-19, were actively infected with it, or had recovered from it provided the deeply sampled blood TCRbeta repertoires that made up the dataset. A freely available public database, intended as a resource for researchers studying the immune response to SARS-CoV-2, is where the repertoires were released. The samples were drawn from the first 160 participants of the ongoing ImmuneRACE study and from 1,254 subjects provided by 6 global collaborators. A de-identified subject ID, COVID-19 status, age in years and sex were almost always included in the sample metadata. Where available, HLA class I and class II types were taken from metadata supplied by the sample provider and were not determined by assay-based typing. Results the study describes overall, beyond this receptor: How much clinical and demographic metadata was included differed by source and by participant, and the metadata was provided uncurated.

The immunoSEQ Assay, a bias-controlled multiplex PCR, was used to amplify TCRbeta CDR3 regions from genomic DNA. In the authors' own workflow: The number of nucleated cells in each sample was estimated by amplification of reference gene primers within the assay. Sequence reads were collapsed and filtered to measure the absolute abundance of every unique TCRbeta CDR3 rearrangement. For each sample, productive Simpson clonality was calculated by taking the square root of Simpson's diversity index across productive rearrangements. Sourced from immuneACCESS, this table was stored by TCRdb with only in-frame sequences that have V and J called. A share of the clones is absent; for the studies checked, an unresolved V gene accounts for under half, and the remainder has no known explanation. That table is the source of V, J and clone size, and D and trimming were worked out from the DNA. The sample table shows 45,000 or so clones, and under 85% are seen once. The ten largest clones capture 12% to 15% of the sample.

Collaborating institutions collected whole blood in K2EDTA tubes following their own protocols. For TCRbeta analysis, collaborators shipped samples as frozen whole blood, isolated PBMCs, or DNA extracted from either of those sample types. Based on the germline V gene (reference sequence), the CDR1 and CDR2 sequences are SGHNT and YYREEE. The CDR3 has 16 amino acids, counting the end cysteine and phenylalanine. Left in the record is the CDR3 DNA by itself, 48 bases read in frame from the first base. Trimming at the junction amounts to 4 bases on V and 4 bases on J, and the germline ends lie 18 bases apart.

Recombination linked TRBV5-4 to TRBJ2-1, with TRBD2 perhaps the D gene, on 6 matching bases. Sequencing was performed on peripheral blood. The TCR sequence derives from a human donor in a cohort sampled during active COVID-19. Here is the DNA: TGTGCCAGCAGCCAACGTATGATGGGGGGATACAATGAGCAGTTCTTC. Its translation is CASSQRMMGGYNEQFF.